This TCR beta chain was observed in a study of shared clonotypes between healthy human individuals. Study-wide results and limits: Unshared clonotypes carried lower generation probabilities than those common to all four donors.

In regard to this clone: Its specificity is unknown.

As defined, naive CD8 cells were CD45RO-negative and positively selected for CCR7, with terminally differentiated effector memory CD45RA+ cells excluded. Germline CDR1 and CDR2: MNHEY and SVGAGI. The germline V and J ends were trimmed by 2 bases and 7 bases, with 11 bases remaining between them. There are 13 residues in the CDR3. The study ran the assay at deep level. Genomic DNA per cell subset filled all wells of several immunoSEQ plates. Only in-frame clones appear in the TCRdb table, and some are missing; sequencing was by immunoSEQ multiplex PCR. The sample yields 550,000 to 600,000 clones, 98% seen once.

The origin of this receptor is a man aged 25 to 45 in good health. Source material: naive CD8+ T cells sorted from blood. The chain couples TRBV6-5 to TRBJ1-2, with D tentatively TRBD1 (5 bases). The CDR3 spells CASSYDGGGGYTF. The CDR3 DNA is TGTGCCAGCAGTTACGACGGGGGTGGTGGCTACACCTTC.